These 22 T cell receptor beta chains came from one sample sequenced in a study of shared clonotypes between healthy human individuals. Naive CD8 cells were CD45RO-negative, positively selected for CCR7, excluding terminally differentiated effector memory CD45RA+ cells. Method: immunoSEQ multiplex PCR; TCRdb's copy keeps in-frame clones and lacks some. The sample carries about 2 million clones, approximately 94% recorded once. The sample consisted of naive CD8+ T cells sorted from blood. The receptors come from a man aged 18-30 years in good health.

The chain joins TRBV9 to TRBJ2-7; 10 nucleotides align to TRBD2. The germline gives CDR1 SGDLS, CDR2 YYNGEE. J gave up 6 bases and V 5 bases, and 8 bases lay outside the gene matches. CDR3 length: 14 amino acids. The CDR3 DNA reads TGTGCCAGCAGTACGAGCGGGGGGGCCAGCGAGCAGTACTTC. Amino acid sequence: CASSTSGGASEQYF.

V and J are TRBV29-1 and TRBJ2-5; no clear D. The ends were cut back, 5 bases at V and 5 bases at J, with 9 bases in the middle. This CDR3 has 11 amino acids. Germline V gene data show CDR1 as SQVTM and CDR2 as ANQGSEA. Here the CDR3 reads CSVSVGETQYF. CDR3 nucleotides: TGCAGCGTTAGCGTCGGGGAGACCCAGTACTTC.

V gene TRBV13 combines with J gene TRBJ1-2; D is unresolved. Trimming cost V 0 bases and J 6 bases, with 8 bases left between them. Germline V gives CDR1 PRHDT, CDR2 FYEKMQ (reference sequence). CDR3 size: 13 residues. CDR3 sequence: CASSLGRWDGYTF. For the CDR3, the DNA is TGTGCCAGCAGCTTAGGCCGGTGGGATGGCTACACCTTC. The whole variable domain, filled in from reference TRBV13 and TRBJ1-2, reads AAGVIQSPRHLIKEKRETATLKCYPIPRHDTVYWYQQGPGQDPQFLISFYEKMQSDKGSIPDRFSAQQFSDYHSELNMSSLELGDSALYFCASSLGRWDGYTFGSGTRLTVV.

The gene calls are TRBV4-1 and TRBJ1-1; the D gene is possibly TRBD1 (5 bases). This CDR3 contains 15 residues. The germline V and J ends were trimmed by 0 bases and 5 bases, with 13 bases remaining between them. CDR1 is MGHRA, CDR2 YSYEKL, per germline. This CDR3 reads CASSQDRGLRTEAFF. CDR3 in DNA: TGCGCCAGCAGCCAAGATAGGGGACTTCGGACTGAAGCTTTCTTT.

This chain joins TRBV29-1 and TRBJ1-2, with D unclear. In germline, CDR1 is SQVTM, CDR2 ANQGSEA. The CDR3 loop spans 12 amino acids. V lost 8 bases and J lost 3, with 13 bases in between. CDR3: CSTRSGDYGYTF. For the CDR3, the DNA is TGCAGCACCCGAAGTGGTGACTATGGCTACACCTTC.

V usage is TRBV28 and J usage is TRBJ2-2; no firm D call. The CDR3 extends over 15 amino acids. Germline V gene data show CDR1 as MDHEN and CDR2 as SYDVKM. The V end lost 2 bases, the J end lost 2 bases, and 9 bases lay between the germline ends. The CDR3 DNA is TGTGCCAGCAGTTTAGTCAGGCCCAACACCGGGGAGCTGTTTTTT. This sequence encodes CASSLVRPNTGELFF.

The genes are TRBV7-9 and TRBJ1-1, with 7 bases lining up with TRBD1. V shed 2 bases and J 8 bases; nucleotides not matched to a gene: 11. This CDR3 has 15 amino acids. Germline V gene sequence: CDR1 SEHNR, CDR2 FQNEAQ (reference sequence). The CDR3: CASSLRTGGGLEAFF. CDR3 coding DNA: TGTGCCAGCAGCTTACGGACAGGCGGGGGACTAGAAGCTTTCTTT. The entire variable domain, with the rest obtained from reference TRBV7-9 and TRBJ1-1, is as follows: DTGVSQNPRHKITKRGQNVTFRCDPISEHNRLYWYRQTLGQGPEFLTYFQNEAQLEKSRLLSDRFSAERPKGSFSTLEIQRTEQGDSAMYLCASSLRTGGGLEAFFGQGTRLTVV.

With regard to this clone: Germline and junction disagree at one end, which may indicate a read error. The chain carries TRBV27 and TRBJ2-7; 7 bases line up with TRBD2. CDR3 length equals 15 residues. Looked up from germline, CDR1 is MNHEY and CDR2 is SMNVEV (reference sequence). CDR3 bases: TGTGCCAGCTCCCTTAGCGGGCTATTGGGCGACGAGCGGTACTTC. This gives the protein CASSLSGLLGDERYF.

The chain couples TRBV9 to TRBJ1-1; possibly TRBD1 for D (6 bases). Germline lookup yields CDR1 SGDLS and CDR2 YYNGEE. With 3 bases removed from V and 5 bases from J, the gap between germline ends came to 17 bases. The CDR3 spans 15 residues. CDR3 sequence (DNA): TGTGCCAGCAGCGAGTCGGGGGCCGTCTTGACTGAAGCTTTCTTT. Protein: CASSESGAVLTEAFF.

The V gene is TRBV7-6, the J gene TRBJ2-7; D ambiguous. The V end lost 2 bases, the J end lost 5 bases, and 10 bases lay between the germline ends. Looked up from germline, CDR1 is SGHVS and CDR2 is FNYEAQ. The length of the CDR3 is 13 residues. The CDR3, as DNA: TGTGCCAGCAGCTTATCTGGTCAGGACGAGCAGTACTTC. This encodes CASSLSGQDEQYF.

This sequence joins TRBV4-1 and TRBJ2-7; 8 bases line up with TRBD1. CDR1 is MGHRA and CDR2 is YSYEKL in the germline V gene. This CDR3 region has 15 residues. The V segment lost 8 bases and the J segment 0 bases; nucleotides outside the gene matches: 9. The CDR3 spells CASSRVTGDSYEQYF. The CDR3 coding sequence is TGCGCCAGCTCCCGGGTGACAGGGGACTCCTACGAGCAGTACTTC.

The rearrangement joins TRBV5-4 to TRBJ1-1; D gene ambiguous. The CDR3 has 13 residues. The V end was cut by 1 base, the J end by 7 bases, with 11 bases between. CDR1 is SGHNT and CDR2 is YYREEE in the germline V gene (reference sequence). CDR3 in DNA: TGTGCCAGCAGCTTGACTGGGTTAGATGAAGCTTTCTTT. Protein sequence: CASSLTGLDEAFF. The full variable domain, its missing parts supplied by reference TRBV5-4 and TRBJ1-1, is ETGVTQSPTHLIKTRGQQVTLRCSSQSGHNTVSWYQQALGQGPQFIFQYYREEENGRGNFPPRFSGLQFPNYSSELNVNALELDDSALYLCASSLTGLDEAFFGQGTRLTVV.

The J gene is TRBJ2-3, the V gene TRBV13; TRBD2 matches at 11 bases. V gave up 4 bases and J gave up 2 bases; unmatched junction bases: 5. In germline, CDR1 is PRHDT, CDR2 FYEKMQ (reference sequence). This CDR3 has 16 amino acids. The CDR3 spells CASSSRLAGHTDTQYF. The CDR3 coding sequence is TGTGCCAGCAGCTCACGACTAGCGGGGCACACAGATACGCAGTATTTT. Drawing the rest from reference TRBV13 and TRBJ2-3, the complete variable domain is AAGVIQSPRHLIKEKRETATLKCYPIPRHDTVYWYQQGPGQDPQFLISFYEKMQSDKGSIPDRFSAQQFSDYHSELNMSSLELGDSALYFCASSSRLAGHTDTQYFGPGTRLTVL.

V gene TRBV4-1 combines with J gene TRBJ2-1, with unresolved D. V lost 1 base to trimming and J lost 4 bases, with 8 bases between them. The CDR3 sequence is 14 residues long. In germline, CDR1 is MGHRA, CDR2 YSYEKL. DNA for the CDR3: TGCGCCAGCAGCCAAGTGACTCAATACAATGAGCAGTTCTTC. It yields the protein CASSQVTQYNEQFF.

The V and J genes are TRBV7-9 and TRBJ2-5; TRBD2 aligns across 9 bases. CDR3 length: 16 amino acids. V gave up 4 bases and J gave up 0 bases; unmatched junction bases: 6. Germline loops: CDR1 SEHNR, CDR2 FQNEAQ (reference sequence). CDR3 sequence reads: CASSSGSGGYQETQYF. The DNA for the CDR3 is TGTGCCAGCAGCTCGGGAAGCGGGGGGTACCAAGAGACCCAGTACTTC.

The chain is built from TRBV10-3 and TRBJ2-1; D remains ambiguous. V was shortened by 2 bases and J by 0 bases, with 11 bases between the two germline ends. Germline CDR1 ENHRY, CDR2 SYGVKD. The CDR3 is 16 amino acids. The CDR3 loop reads CAISEDTIGSYNEQFF. CDR3 DNA sequence: TGTGCCATCAGTGAGGATACTATCGGCTCCTACAATGAGCAGTTCTTC.

The gene calls are TRBV6-5 and TRBJ1-3; TRBD1 is a possible D gene (6 bases). Germline-derived CDR1 and CDR2 are MNHEY and SVGAGI. The CDR3 is 15 residues long. V was trimmed by 5 bases and J by 4 bases, leaving 15 bases between them. The CDR3 DNA is TGTGCCAGCAGTCCCTTCCAGGGGCCCGGAAACACCATATATTTT. Its translation is CASSPFQGPGNTIYF.

This clone appeared once. The V gene is TRBV7-9, the J gene TRBJ2-2, with 7 bases fitting TRBD2. The CDR3 runs to 15 residues. The ends lost 5 bases at V and 4 bases at J; junction bases unmatched: 7. Germline V CDR1 and CDR2: SEHNR, FQNEAQ (reference sequence). The CDR3 spells CASSPGGFSTGELFF. The CDR3 nucleotides are TGTGCCAGCAGCCCCGGGGGGTTTAGCACCGGGGAGCTGTTTTTT.

This sequence joins TRBV4-1 and TRBJ2-7; unclear D gene. Looked up from germline, CDR1 is MGHRA and CDR2 is YSYEKL. V was shortened by 4 bases and J by 4 bases, with 11 bases between the two germline ends. The CDR3 sequence is 13 residues long. In DNA, the CDR3 is TGCGCCAGCAGCCTAGTTGCAAGTTACGAGCAGTACTTC. It codes for CASSLVASYEQYF.

This sequence joins TRBV30 and TRBJ1-1; 7 bases line up with TRBD1. The CDR3 covers 13 residues. Germline V CDR1 and CDR2: GTSNPN, SVGIG (reference sequence). Losses at the gene ends were 2 bases for V and 8 bases for J; bases not matched to a gene: 8. This CDR3 reads CAWSFGQAGEAFF. The CDR3 coding sequence is TGTGCCTGGAGTTTTGGACAGGCTGGGGAAGCTTTCTTT.

The chain employs TRBV5-6 and TRBJ1-3; D call uncertain. CDR1 SGHDT and CDR2 YYEEEE come from the germline V gene. The CDR3 has 13 amino acids. V shed 0 bases and J shed 5 bases, with 6 bases lying between them. The CDR3 bases are TGTGCCAGCAGCTTGGAGGGTCGAAACACCATATATTTT. It yields the protein CASSLEGRNTIYF.

The V and J genes are TRBV4-1 and TRBJ1-1; D call uncertain. V was clipped by 3 bases and J by 3 bases, with 17 bases between them. The CDR3 length is 16 residues. Germline assignment: CDR1 MGHRA and CDR2 YSYEKL. This chain's CDR3 is CASSQEIRYSYTEAFF. In DNA, the CDR3 is TGCGCCAGCAGCCAGGAGATCCGATATTCCTACACTGAAGCTTTCTTT.